This T cell receptor (beta chain) was identified in a study of cytomegalovirus exposure and HLA in healthy donors. The wider study: The 90 to 150 validation repertoires, a later analysis reported, used the same platform as the approximately 670 repertoires from the first cohort.

TCRdb keeps only in-frame clones here, not all; method: immunoSEQ multiplex PCR. The sample comprises approximately 150,000 clones, about 83% of which are singletons, and about 1.5% rests with the top ten. Trimming stripped 5 bases from V and 7 bases from J, with 20 bases between. Germline assignment: CDR1 MNHNY and CDR2 SVGAGI (reference sequence). The CDR3 extends over 15 amino acids. Specimen: PBMCs. The gene calls are TRBV6-6 and TRBJ1-2, with D possibly TRBD1 on 6 matching bases. The sequence came from a woman under 40 in good health and CMV-seronegative. The CDR3 DNA reads as TGTGCCAGCAGTCAAGGTCGGGACAAGGGTAGTGGCTACACCTTC. Translated, it gives CASSQGRDKGSGYTF.